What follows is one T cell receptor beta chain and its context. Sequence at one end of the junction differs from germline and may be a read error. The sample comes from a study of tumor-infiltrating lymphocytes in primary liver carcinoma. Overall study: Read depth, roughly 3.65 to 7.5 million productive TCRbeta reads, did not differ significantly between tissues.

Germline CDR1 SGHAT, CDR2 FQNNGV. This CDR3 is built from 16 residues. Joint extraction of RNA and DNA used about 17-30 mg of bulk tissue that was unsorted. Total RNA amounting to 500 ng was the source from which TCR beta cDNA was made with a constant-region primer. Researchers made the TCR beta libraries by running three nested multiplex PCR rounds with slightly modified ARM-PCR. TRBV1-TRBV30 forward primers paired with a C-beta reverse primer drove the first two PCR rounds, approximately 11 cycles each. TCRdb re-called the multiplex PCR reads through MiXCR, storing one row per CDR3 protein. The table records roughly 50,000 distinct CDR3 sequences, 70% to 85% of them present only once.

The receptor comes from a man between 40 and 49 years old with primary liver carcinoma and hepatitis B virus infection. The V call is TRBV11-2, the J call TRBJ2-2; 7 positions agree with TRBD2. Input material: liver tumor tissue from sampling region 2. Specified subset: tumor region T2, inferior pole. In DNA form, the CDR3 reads TGTGCCAACAGCTTAGTGGCGCTAGCGGTAACCGGGGAGCTGTCTTTT. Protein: CANSLVALAVTGELSF.